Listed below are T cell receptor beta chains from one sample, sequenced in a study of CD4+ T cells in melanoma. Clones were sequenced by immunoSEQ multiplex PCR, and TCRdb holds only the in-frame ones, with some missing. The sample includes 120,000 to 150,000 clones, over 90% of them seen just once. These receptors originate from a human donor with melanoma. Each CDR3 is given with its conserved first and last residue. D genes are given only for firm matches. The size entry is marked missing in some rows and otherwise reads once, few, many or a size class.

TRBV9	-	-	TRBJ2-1	CASSPEGYQGNEQFF	TGTGCCAGCAGCCCTGAGGGGTATCAAGGCAATGAGCAGTTCTTC
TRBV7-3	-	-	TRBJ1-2	CASSLILFTVADANYGYTF	TGTGCCAGCAGCTTAATTTTGTTTACGGTGGCAGACGCTAACTATGGCTACACCTTC
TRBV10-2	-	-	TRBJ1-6	CASSEIPSNSPLHF	TGCGCCAGCAGTGAGATTCCTTCTAATTCACCCCTCCACTTT
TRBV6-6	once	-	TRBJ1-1	CASTRDGRKNTEAFF	TGTGCCAGCACCCGGGACGGAAGAAAGAACACTGAAGCTTTCTTT
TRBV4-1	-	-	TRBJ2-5	CASSLRPPAGRQETQYF	TGCGCCAGCAGCCTCCGCCCCCCCGCGGGGAGGCAAGAGACCCAGTACTTC
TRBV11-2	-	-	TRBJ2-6	CASRPGTGANVLTF	TGTGCCAGCAGACCAGGGACCGGGGCCAACGTCCTGACTTTC
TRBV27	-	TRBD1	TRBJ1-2	CAIRTGKFGGYTF	TGTGCCATCAGGACAGGGAAATTCGGTGGCTACACCTTC
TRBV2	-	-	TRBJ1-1	CASSDLRKNTEAFF	TGTGCCAGCAGTGACTTACGGAAGAACACTGAAGCTTTCTTT
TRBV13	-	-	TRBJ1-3	CASSLWATSGNTIYF	TGTGCCAGCAGCTTATGGGCTACATCTGGAAACACCATATATTTT
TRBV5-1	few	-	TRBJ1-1	CASIEEGLYPTEAFF	TGCGCCAGCATAGAGGAGGGCCTGTACCCCACTGAAGCTTTCTTT
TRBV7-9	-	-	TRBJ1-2	CASSPRGDANYGYTF	TGTGCCAGCAGCCCGAGGGGAGACGCTAACTATGGCTACACCTTC
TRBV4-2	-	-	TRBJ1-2	CASSQESQERGYTF	TGTGCCAGCAGCCAAGAAAGCCAGGAAAGGGGCTACACCTTC
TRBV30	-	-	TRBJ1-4	CAWSVGWERGTELFF	TGTGCCTGGAGTGTAGGTTGGGAGAGGGGGACGGAACTGTTTTTT
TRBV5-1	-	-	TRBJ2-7	CASSEQGSDEQYF	TGCGCCAGCAGCGAGCAGGGGTCCGACGAGCAGTACTTC
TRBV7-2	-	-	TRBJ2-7	CASSFPGREQYF	TGTGCCAGCAGCTTCCCAGGGCGCGAGCAGTACTTC